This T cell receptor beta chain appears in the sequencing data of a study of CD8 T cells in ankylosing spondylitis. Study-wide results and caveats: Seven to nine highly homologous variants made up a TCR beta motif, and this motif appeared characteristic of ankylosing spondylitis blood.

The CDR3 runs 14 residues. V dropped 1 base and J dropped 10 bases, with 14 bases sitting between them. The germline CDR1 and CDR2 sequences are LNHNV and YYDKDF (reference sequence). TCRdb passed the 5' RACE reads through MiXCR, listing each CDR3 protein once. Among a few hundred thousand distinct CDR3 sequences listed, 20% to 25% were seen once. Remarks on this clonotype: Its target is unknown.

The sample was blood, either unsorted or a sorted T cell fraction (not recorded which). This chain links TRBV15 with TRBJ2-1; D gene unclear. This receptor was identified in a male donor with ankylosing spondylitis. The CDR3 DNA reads TGTGCCACCAGCAGAGTGACGCGGAAAAGCGAGCAGTTCTTC. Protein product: CATSRVTRKSEQFF.